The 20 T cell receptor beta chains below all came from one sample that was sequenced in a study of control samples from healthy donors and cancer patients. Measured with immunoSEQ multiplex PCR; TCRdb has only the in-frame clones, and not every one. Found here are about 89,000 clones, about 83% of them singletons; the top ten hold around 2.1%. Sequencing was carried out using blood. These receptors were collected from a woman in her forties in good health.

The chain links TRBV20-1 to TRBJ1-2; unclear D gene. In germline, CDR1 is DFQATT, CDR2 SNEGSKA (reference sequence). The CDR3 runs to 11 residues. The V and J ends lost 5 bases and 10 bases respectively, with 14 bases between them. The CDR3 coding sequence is TGCAGTGCTGTAGCACTATGGGTCTACACCTTC. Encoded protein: CSAVALWVYTF.

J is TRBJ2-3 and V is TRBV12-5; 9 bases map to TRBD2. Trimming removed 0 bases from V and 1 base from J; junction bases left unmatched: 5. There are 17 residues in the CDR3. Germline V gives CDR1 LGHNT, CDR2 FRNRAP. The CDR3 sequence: CASGLVLGLARTDTQYF. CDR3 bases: TGTGCTAGTGGTTTGGTACTGGGACTAGCCCGCACAGATACGCAGTATTTT.

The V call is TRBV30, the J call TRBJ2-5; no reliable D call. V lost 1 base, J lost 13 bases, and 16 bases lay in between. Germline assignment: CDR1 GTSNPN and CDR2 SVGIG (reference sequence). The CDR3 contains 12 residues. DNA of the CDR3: TGTGCCTGGAGTGCCCTAGACCCGGAGCCGTACTTC. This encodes CAWSALDPEPYF.

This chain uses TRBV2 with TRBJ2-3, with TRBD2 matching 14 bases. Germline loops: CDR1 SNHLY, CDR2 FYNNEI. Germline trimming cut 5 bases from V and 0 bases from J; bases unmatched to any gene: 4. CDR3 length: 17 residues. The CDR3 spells CASSRTSGGTSTDTQYF. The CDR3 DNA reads TGTGCCAGCAGTCGGACTAGCGGGGGGACTAGCACAGATACGCAGTATTTT.

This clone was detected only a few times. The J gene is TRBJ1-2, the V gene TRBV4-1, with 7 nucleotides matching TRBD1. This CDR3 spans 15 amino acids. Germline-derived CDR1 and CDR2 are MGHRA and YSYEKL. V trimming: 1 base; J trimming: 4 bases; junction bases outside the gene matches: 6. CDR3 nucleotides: TGCGCCAGCAGCCAAGTGGAGGGGGCGAGCTATGGCTACACCTTC. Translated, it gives CASSQVEGASYGYTF.

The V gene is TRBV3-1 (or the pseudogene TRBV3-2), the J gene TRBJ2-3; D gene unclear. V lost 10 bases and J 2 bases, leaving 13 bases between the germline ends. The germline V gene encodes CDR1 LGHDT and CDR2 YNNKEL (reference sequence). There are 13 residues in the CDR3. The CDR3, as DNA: TGTGCCACCGCCAACTCATTCACAGATACGCAGTATTTT. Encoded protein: CATANSFTDTQYF.

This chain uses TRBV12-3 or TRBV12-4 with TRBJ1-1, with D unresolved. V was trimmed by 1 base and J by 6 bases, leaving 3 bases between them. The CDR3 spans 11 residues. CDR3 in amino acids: CASSLGPEAFF. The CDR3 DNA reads TGTGCCAGCAGTTTAGGTCCTGAAGCTTTCTTT.

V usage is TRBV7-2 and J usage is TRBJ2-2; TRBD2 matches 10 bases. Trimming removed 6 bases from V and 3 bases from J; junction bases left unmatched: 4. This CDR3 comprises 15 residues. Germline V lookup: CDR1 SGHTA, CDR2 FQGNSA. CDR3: CASRSGLADTGELFF. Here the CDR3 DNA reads TGTGCCAGCAGATCCGGACTAGCGGACACCGGGGAGCTGTTTTTT.

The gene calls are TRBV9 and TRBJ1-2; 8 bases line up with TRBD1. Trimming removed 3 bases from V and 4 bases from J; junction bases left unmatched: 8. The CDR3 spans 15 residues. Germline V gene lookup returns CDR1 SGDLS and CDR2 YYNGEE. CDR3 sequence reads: CASSADRGRGYGYTF. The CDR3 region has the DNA TGTGCCAGCAGCGCTGACAGGGGTCGGGGCTATGGCTACACCTTC.

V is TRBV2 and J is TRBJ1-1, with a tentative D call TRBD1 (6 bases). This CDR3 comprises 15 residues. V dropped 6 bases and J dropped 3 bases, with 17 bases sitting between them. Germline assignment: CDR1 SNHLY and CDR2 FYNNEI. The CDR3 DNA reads TGTGCCAGCAGATCGGAAGGGGGGTCGGACACTGAAGCTTTCTTT. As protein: CASRSEGGSDTEAFF. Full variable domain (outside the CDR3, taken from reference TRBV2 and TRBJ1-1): EPEVTQTPSHQVTQMGQEVILRCVPISNHLYFYWYRQILGQKVEFLVSFYNNEISEKSEIFDDQFSVERPDGSNFTLKIRSTKLEDSAMYFCASRSEGGSDTEAFFGQGTRLTVV.

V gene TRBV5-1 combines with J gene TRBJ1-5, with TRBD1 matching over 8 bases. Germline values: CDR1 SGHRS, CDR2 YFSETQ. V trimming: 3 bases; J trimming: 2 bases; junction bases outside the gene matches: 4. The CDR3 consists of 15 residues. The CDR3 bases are TGCGCCAGCAGCTCCCAGGGGGCCGGCAATCAGCCCCAGCATTTT. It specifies CASSSQGAGNQPQHF.

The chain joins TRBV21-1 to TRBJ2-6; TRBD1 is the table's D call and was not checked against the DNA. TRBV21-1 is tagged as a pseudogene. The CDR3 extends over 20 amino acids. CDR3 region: CASSKEGGAGGLAGANVLTF. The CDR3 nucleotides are TGTGCCAGCAGCAAAGAAGGGGGCGCAGGGGGCTTAGCTGGGGCCAACGTCCTGACTTTC.

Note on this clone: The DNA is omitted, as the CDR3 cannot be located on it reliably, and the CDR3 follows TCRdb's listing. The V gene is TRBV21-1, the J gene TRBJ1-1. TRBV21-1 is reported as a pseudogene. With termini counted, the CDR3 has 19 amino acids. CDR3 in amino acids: CASSKISCGCWGWGTEAFF.

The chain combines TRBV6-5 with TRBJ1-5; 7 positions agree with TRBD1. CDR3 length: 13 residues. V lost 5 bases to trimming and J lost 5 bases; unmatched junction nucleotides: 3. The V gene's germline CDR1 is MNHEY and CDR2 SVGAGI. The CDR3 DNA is TGTGCCAGCAGTCGACAGGGAGATCAGCCCCAGCATTTT. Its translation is CASSRQGDQPQHF.

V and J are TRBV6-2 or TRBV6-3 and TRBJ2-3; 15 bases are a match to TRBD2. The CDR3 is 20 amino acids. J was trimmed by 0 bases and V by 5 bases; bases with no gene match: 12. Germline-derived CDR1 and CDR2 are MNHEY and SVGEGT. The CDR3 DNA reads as TGTGCCAGCAGTACCGTTTTCGGGACTAGCGGGGGGACCAGCACAGATACGCAGTATTTT. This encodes CASSTVFGTSGGTSTDTQYF.

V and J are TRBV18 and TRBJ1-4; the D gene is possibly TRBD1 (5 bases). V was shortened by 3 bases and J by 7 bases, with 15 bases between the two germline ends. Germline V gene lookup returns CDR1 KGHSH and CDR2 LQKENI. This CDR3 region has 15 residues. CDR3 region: CASSPSTVGIEKLFF. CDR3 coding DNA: TGTGCCAGCTCACCCTCGACAGTCGGAATTGAAAAACTGTTTTTT.

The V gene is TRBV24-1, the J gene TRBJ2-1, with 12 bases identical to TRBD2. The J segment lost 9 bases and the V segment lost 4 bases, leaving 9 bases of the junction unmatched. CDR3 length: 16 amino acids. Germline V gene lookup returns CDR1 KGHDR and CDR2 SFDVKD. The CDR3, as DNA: TGTGCCACCAGTGACCCCCTAGCGGGGGGGCAGTTTGAGCAGTTCTTC. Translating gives CATSDPLAGGQFEQFF.

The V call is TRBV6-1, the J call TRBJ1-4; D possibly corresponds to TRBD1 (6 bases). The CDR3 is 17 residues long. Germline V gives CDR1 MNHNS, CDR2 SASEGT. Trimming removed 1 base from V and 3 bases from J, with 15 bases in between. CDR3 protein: CASSEGVKGDSNEKLFF. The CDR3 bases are TGTGCCAGCAGTGAAGGAGTGAAGGGGGATTCTAATGAAAAACTGTTTTTT.

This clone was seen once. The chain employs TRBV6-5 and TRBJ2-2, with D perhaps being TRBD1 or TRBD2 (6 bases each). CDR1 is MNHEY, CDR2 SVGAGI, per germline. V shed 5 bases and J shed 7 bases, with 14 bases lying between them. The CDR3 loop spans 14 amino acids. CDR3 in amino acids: CASSLKGGGGELFF. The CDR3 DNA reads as TGTGCCAGCAGTCTAAAGGGGGGTGGCGGGGAGCTGTTTTTT.

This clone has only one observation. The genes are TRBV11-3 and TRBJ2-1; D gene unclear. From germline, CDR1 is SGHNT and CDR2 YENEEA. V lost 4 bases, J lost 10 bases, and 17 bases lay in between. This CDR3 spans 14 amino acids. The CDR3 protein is CASSSGPGVSEQFF. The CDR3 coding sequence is TGTGCCAGCAGCTCCGGACCGGGCGTTTCGGAGCAGTTCTTC.